The present entry profiles one T cell receptor beta chain with its context. Its antigen is currently unknown. The source of the sample is a study of cytotoxic CD8 clonotypes in ibrutinib-treated CLL. Study as a whole: Of the patients, roughly 10 were relapsed/refractory, around 16 treatment-naive and about 17 IGHV unmutated. When averaged across all of the samples, the counts came to some 250,000 productive templates and 86,000 or so productive rearrangements. Study-wide results and limits: Clonality (at baseline) was higher than in age-matched healthy donors and tracked circulating CD8+ T-cell counts. Sampling schedules were unmatched across sustained-remission and progressing patients.

Germline V gene lookup returns CDR1 DFQATT and CDR2 SNEGSKA (reference sequence). The CDR3 extends over 11 amino acids. Trimming took off 0 bases at V and 11 bases at J, with 10 bases between the two ends. Sequencing used immunoSEQ multiplex PCR; TCRdb keeps in-frame clones, though not all of them. The table includes tens of thousands of clones, just over 90% detected once. V gene TRBV20-1 combines with J gene TRBJ1-1; D unclear. The receptor was isolated from a human donor with chronic lymphocytic leukemia. This specimen was PBMCs, taken after 12 months of ibrutinib treatment. CDR3 nucleotides: TGCAGTGCTAGAGACGGCTTTGGGGCTTTCTTT. It is translated as CSARDGFGAFF.